Presented here are 5 T cell receptor beta chains from one specimen sequenced in a study of cytomegalovirus exposure and HLA in healthy donors. Sequencing used immunoSEQ multiplex PCR; TCRdb keeps in-frame clones, though not all of them. The sample carries some 150,000 clones, approximately 89% recorded once. Sequenced sample: PBMCs. These receptors originate from a man aged 18 to 29 in good health and CMV-seropositive.

J is TRBJ2-7 and V is TRBV7-2; 7 bases match TRBD1. Unmatched junction bases numbered 4, after V lost 2 bases and J lost 0 bases. The CDR3 consists of 15 residues. Germline V CDR1 and CDR2: SGHTA, FQGNSA. The CDR3 nucleotides are TGTGCCAGCAGCTTAATGGGACAGAACTCCTACGAGCAGTACTTC. It translates to CASSLMGQNSYEQYF.

The chain employs TRBV15 and TRBJ2-7; D is perhaps TRBD1 (5 bases). Trimming took 0 bases from V and 3 from J, leaving 6 bases between them. Germline-derived CDR1 and CDR2 are LNHNV and YYDKDF (reference sequence). There are 13 residues in the CDR3. The CDR3 region is CATSRDRVYEQYF. DNA for the CDR3: TGTGCCACCAGCAGAGACAGGGTCTACGAGCAGTACTTC.

This clone was picked up a small number of times. This chain joins TRBV4-2 and TRBJ1-1; the D is unclear. Looked up from germline, CDR1 is LGHNA and CDR2 is YNFKEQ. The CDR3 is made up of 15 amino acids. The V end was cut by 0 bases, the J end by 1 base, with 9 bases between. In nucleotides, the CDR3 is TGTGCCAGCAGCCAAGATTACGGAGAGAACACTGAAGCTTTCTTT. Translating it yields CASSQDYGENTEAFF.

The rearrangement links TRBV29-1 to TRBJ2-1, with 7 nucleotides matching TRBD2. CDR1 is SQVTM and CDR2 is ANQGSEA in the germline V gene. V lost 6 bases, J lost 0 bases, and 8 bases stayed unmatched. The CDR3 totals 15 residues. CDR3 in amino acids: CSVAGTTSSYNEQFF. For the CDR3, the DNA is TGCAGCGTAGCCGGGACTACGAGCTCCTACAATGAGCAGTTCTTC.

The chain has TRBV2 and TRBJ2-7; D perhaps matches TRBD2 (5 bases). Germline V gene sequence: CDR1 SNHLY, CDR2 FYNNEI. Trimming left V 4 bases short and J 2 bases short, with 6 bases between. The CDR3 spans 12 residues. In nucleotides, the CDR3 is TGTGCCAGCAGTGCGGGGACCTACGAGCAGTACTTC. Protein product: CASSAGTYEQYF.